One TCR beta chain is described in this entry. Antigen specificity is unknown. Germline loops: CDR1 SGHRS, CDR2 YFSETQ. The V end lost 4 bases, the J end lost 4 bases, and 8 bases lay between the germline ends. This CDR3 has 12 amino acids. The record originates from a study of beta chain features in type 1 diabetes. Whole-study results and caveats: A moderate, significant TCRB CDR3 shortening appeared in type 1 diabetes across four CD4+ subsets.

Every isolated RNA sample was fully reverse transcribed, so sequencing captured expressed TCRB transcripts. Produced via immunoSEQ multiplex PCR; TCRdb's table is partial and in-frame only. The sample carries under 200,000 clones, 10% recorded once. V gene TRBV5-1 combines with J gene TRBJ2-5, with D possibly matching TRBD2 (5 bases). This sequence originates from a man aged 25-40 years with type 1 diabetes. Sequencing used central memory CD4+ T cells from blood. CDR3 nucleotides: TGCGCCAGCAGCCGGGATGGAGAGACCCAGTACTTC. It is translated as CASSRDGETQYF. Using reference TRBV5-1 and TRBJ2-5 for the parts outside the CDR3, the full variable domain is KAGVTQTPRYLIKTRGQQVTLSCSPISGHRSVSWYQQTPGQGLQFLFEYFSETQRNKGNFPGRFSGRQFSNSRSEMNVSTLELGDSALYLCASSRDGETQYFGPGTRLLVL.